One sample yielded the 25 T cell receptor beta chains listed below, sequenced in a study of blood T cell repertoires in COVID-19. Method: immunoSEQ multiplex PCR; TCRdb's copy keeps in-frame clones and lacks some. The sample holds 100,000 or so clones, almost 90% seen once. Sequencing was performed on peripheral blood. The receptors were gathered from a human donor in a cohort sampled during active COVID-19.

J is TRBJ2-3 and V is TRBV18; D possibly corresponds to TRBD2 (5 bases). The CDR3 loop spans 15 amino acids. V was clipped by 2 bases and J by 1 base, with 10 bases between them. Per germline, CDR1 KGHSH and CDR2 LQKENI. The CDR3 DNA follows: TGTGCCAGCTCACCAATTGCGGGCCGCACAGATACGCAGTATTTT. Translation gives CASSPIAGRTDTQYF.

The chain joins TRBV10-3 to TRBJ2-3, with 9 nucleotides matching TRBD2. This CDR3 contains 17 residues. Germline CDR1 is ENHRY and CDR2 is SYGVKD. V was pared by 6 bases and J by 6 bases, with 16 bases of the junction left unmatched. The CDR3 DNA sequence: TGTGCCATCAGGGGCCCGGGTAGCGGGAGTTTCGATGATACGCAGTATTTT. Its translation: CAIRGPGSGSFDDTQYF.

J is TRBJ2-3 and V is TRBV5-1; D might be TRBD1 (6 bases). CDR1 SGHRS and CDR2 YFSETQ come from the germline V gene. The CDR3 spans 15 residues. Trimming left V 1 base short and J 3 bases short, with 12 bases between. CDR3 DNA: TGCGCCAGCAGCTTGAACAGGGATGCGACAGATACGCAGTATTTT. It yields the protein CASSLNRDATDTQYF.

The chain joins TRBV30 to TRBJ2-7; 7 bases line up with TRBD2. Germline V lookup: CDR1 GTSNPN, CDR2 SVGIG (reference sequence). Trimming took 3 bases from V and 2 from J; bases not matched to a gene: 7. The length of the CDR3 is 14 residues. The CDR3 nucleotides are TGTGCCTGGAGGGGACTAAGCGGGACCTACGAGCAGTACTTC. This gives the protein CAWRGLSGTYEQYF.

The chain employs TRBV11-2 and TRBJ2-1; 9 bases align to TRBD2. Germline trimming cut 0 bases from V and 5 bases from J; bases unmatched to any gene: 5. Germline V lookup: CDR1 SGHAT, CDR2 FQNNGV. CDR3 length: 16 amino acids. In nucleotides, the CDR3 is TGTGCCAGCAGCTTAGATGTAGCGGGAGCTAACAATGAGCAGTTCTTC. It encodes CASSLDVAGANNEQFF.

The chain has TRBV6-5 and TRBJ2-7, with a weak D call TRBD1 (5 bases). There are 14 residues in the CDR3. V lost 7 bases, J lost 0 bases, and 13 bases lay in between. The V gene's germline CDR1 is MNHEY and CDR2 SVGAGI. In DNA, the CDR3 is TGTGCCAGCATGATCCAGCAGGGCTCCTACGAGCAGTACTTC. Its protein product is CASMIQQGSYEQYF.

The V and J genes are TRBV28 and TRBJ2-3; 7 nucleotides line up with TRBD1. V shed 11 bases, J shed 1 base, and the junction held 9 bases outside the gene matches. Germline V gene data show CDR1 as MDHEN and CDR2 as SYDVKM. The CDR3 is 14 amino acids. The CDR3 is CAGKGARGTDTQYF. CDR3 nucleotide sequence: TGTGCCGGCAAGGGGGCGAGGGGCACAGATACGCAGTATTTT.

This clone was observed a handful of times. CDR3 DNA: TGCGCCAGCAGCTTGGACGGAGCTAATCAGCCCCAGCATTTT. Its translation is CASSLDGANQPQHF. The chain carries TRBV5-1 and TRBJ1-5; D uncertain. Trimming removed 0 bases at V and 4 bases at J, with 8 bases between. The CDR3 loop spans 14 amino acids. From germline, CDR1 is SGHRS and CDR2 YFSETQ.

The CDR3 DNA reads as TGTGCCAGCAGCTTGTATCGAGCGAAGCGGGGCACAGATACGCAGTATTTT. It translates to CASSLYRAKRGTDTQYF. The V call is TRBV5-5, the J call TRBJ2-3; a weak D match, TRBD2 (6 bases). This CDR3 comprises 17 residues. V lost 1 base, J lost 1 base, and 16 bases lay in between. From germline, CDR1 is SGHKS and CDR2 YYEKEE (reference sequence).

The sample holds one count of this clone. CDR3 amino acids: CASGSRGPQPQHF. In nucleotides, the CDR3 is TGTGCCAGTGGATCCAGGGGACCTCAGCCCCAGCATTTT. V and J are TRBV6-6 and TRBJ1-5, with D maybe TRBD1 (6 bases). This CDR3 is built from 13 residues. Germline loops: CDR1 MNHNY, CDR2 SVGAGI (reference sequence). V was trimmed by 9 bases and J by 6 bases, leaving 15 bases between them.

The chain is built from TRBV28 and TRBJ1-5; 10 nucleotides align to TRBD1. The CDR3 is 16 residues long. CDR1 and CDR2 from the germline V gene are MDHEN and SYDVKM. The V and J ends lost 5 bases and 7 bases, in that order; junction bases with no gene match: 11. The CDR3 DNA reads as TGTGCCAGCAGTCCCCCGGACAGGGGGAGAGGCCAGCCCCAGCATTTT. Translating gives CASSPPDRGRGQPQHF. The full variable domain, in which reference TRBV28 and TRBJ1-5 provide the parts outside the CDR3, is DVKVTQSSRYLVKRTGEKVFLECVQDMDHENMFWYRQDPGLGLRLIYFSYDVKMKEKGDIPEGYSVSREKKERFSLILESASTNQTSMYLCASSPPDRGRGQPQHFGDGTRLSIL.

The CDR3 region is CASSQDSGNTEAFF. The DNA of the CDR3 is TGTGCCAGCAGCCAAGATTCGGGGAACACTGAAGCTTTCTTT. The gene calls are TRBV4-2 and TRBJ1-1; D unclear. Germline V gives CDR1 LGHNA, CDR2 YNFKEQ. This CDR3 is built from 14 residues. V was trimmed by 0 bases and J by 1 base, leaving 6 bases between them.

This clone was detected once. This chain links TRBV19 with TRBJ1-5; weak D call: TRBD1 (6 bases). The germline V and J ends were trimmed by 3 bases and 1 base, with 16 bases remaining between them. The CDR3 is 17 amino acids. The germline gives CDR1 LNHDA, CDR2 SQIVND (reference sequence). This chain's CDR3 is CASSIGQPNPSNQPQHF. The CDR3 coding sequence is TGTGCCAGTAGTATTGGACAGCCCAACCCCAGCAATCAGCCCCAGCATTTT.

The V gene is TRBV25-1, the J gene TRBJ1-6; 9 bases agree with TRBD1. Germline assignment: CDR1 MGHDK and CDR2 SYGVNS. The V segment lost 4 bases and the J segment 5 bases; nucleotides outside the gene matches: 0. The CDR3 has 14 residues. CDR3 nucleotides: TGTGCCAGCAGTGGGGACAGGGATAATTCACCCCTCCACTTT. Translation gives CASSGDRDNSPLHF. The variable domain in full, with the rest retrieved from reference TRBV25-1 and TRBJ1-6, is EADIYQTPRYLVIGTGKKITLECSQTMGHDKMYWYQQDPGMELHLIHYSYGVNSTEKGDLSSESTVSRIRTEHFPLTLESARPSHTSQYLCASSGDRDNSPLHFGNGTRLTVT.

This clone was detected only a few times. The rearrangement links TRBV28 to TRBJ1-5; 9 nucleotides agree with TRBD1. The CDR3 is made up of 16 amino acids. Germline V gives CDR1 MDHEN, CDR2 SYDVKM. Trimming at V came to 4 bases and at J to 7 bases, leaving 11 bases not matched to a gene. CDR3 loop: CASSSGGTGKGQPQHF. The CDR3 DNA reads TGTGCCAGCAGTTCCGGCGGGACAGGGAAGGGGCAGCCCCAGCATTTT.

CDR3 amino acids: CASSSQHTGGTEAFF. CDR3 nucleotides: TGTGCCAGCAGCTCCCAACATACGGGAGGGACTGAAGCTTTCTTT. This chain joins TRBV7-8 and TRBJ1-1; D remains ambiguous. Trimming removed 4 bases at V and 5 bases at J, with 17 bases between. Germline V gene data show CDR1 as SGHVS and CDR2 as FQNEAQ. CDR3 length: 15 residues.

This chain uses TRBV6-2 or TRBV6-3 with TRBJ2-1; TRBD2 aligns across 14 bases. J was trimmed by 7 bases and V by 0 bases; bases with no gene match: 5. This CDR3 has 17 residues. CDR1 MNHEY and CDR2 SVGEGT come from the germline V gene. DNA of the CDR3: TGTGCCAGCAGTTACTCGGCAGGACTAGCGGGAGGAAATGAGCAGTTCTTC. It codes for CASSYSAGLAGGNEQFF.

The rearrangement uses TRBV11-3 and TRBJ1-6; 7 bases match TRBD1. Germline loops: CDR1 SGHNT, CDR2 YENEEA. Unmatched junction bases numbered 3, after V lost 5 bases and J lost 5 bases. This CDR3 contains 14 residues. CDR3 sequence: CASSRQGDNSPLHF. As DNA, the CDR3 is TGTGCCAGCAGCCGACAGGGAGATAATTCACCCCTCCACTTT.

The table lists this clone with a few counts. V is TRBV27 and J is TRBJ2-3; a possible D gene is TRBD2 (5 bases). This CDR3 has 16 residues. The germline CDR1 and CDR2 sequences are MNHEY and SMNVEV (reference sequence). V was cut by 0 bases and J by 4 bases, with 14 bases left in between. CDR3 DNA sequence: TGTGCCAGCAGTTTATCGACGGGGTTCTTTGCAGATACGCAGTATTTT. It specifies CASSLSTGFFADTQYF.

This clone was picked up a small number of times. The V call is TRBV2, the J call TRBJ1-1; D is uncertain. Trimming left V 6 bases short and J 11 bases short, with 16 bases between. This CDR3 comprises 12 residues. Germline V gene lookup returns CDR1 SNHLY and CDR2 FYNNEI. The CDR3 nucleotides read TGTGCCAGCAGAGGATTCGGGAGGGTTGCTTTCTTT. This translates into CASRGFGRVAFF.

The DNA of the CDR3 is TGTGCCAGCAGCATCTCCTACGAGCAGTACTTC. The encoded protein is CASSISYEQYF. This chain links TRBV12-3 or TRBV12-4 with TRBJ2-7; D unresolved. Trimming stripped 6 bases from V and 0 bases from J, with 3 bases between. The CDR3 has 11 amino acids.

This rearrangement joins TRBV28 to TRBJ2-7, with D perhaps TRBD1 (5 bases). This CDR3 has 11 amino acids. The germline V and J ends were trimmed by 7 bases and 7 bases, with 11 bases remaining between them. CDR1 is MDHEN, CDR2 SYDVKM, per germline. CDR3 region: CASIQGLEQYF. The CDR3, as DNA: TGTGCCAGCATTCAGGGTCTGGAGCAGTACTTC.

This chain links TRBV6-6 with TRBJ2-6, with TRBD1 as a possible D gene (7 bases). Per germline, CDR1 MNHNY and CDR2 SVGAGI (reference sequence). Between the trimmed V and J ends, which lost 11 bases and 0 bases, there was a span of 17 bases. The CDR3 covers 16 residues. CDR3 bases: TGTGCCGCGTCGCCAGGGGGGAGCTCTGGGGCCAACGTCCTGACTTTC. It is translated as CAASPGGSSGANVLTF.

The rearrangement links TRBV7-2 to TRBJ1-5; 8 bases map to TRBD1. V trimming: 5 bases; J trimming: 6 bases; junction bases outside the gene matches: 9. The germline gives CDR1 SGHTA, CDR2 FQGNSA. CDR3 length: 15 residues. The DNA for the CDR3 is TGTGCCAGCAGCACTGGGCAGGGGGCCGGTCAGCCCCAGCATTTT. It is translated as CASSTGQGAGQPQHF.

This clone is a singleton in its sample. The genes are TRBV28 and TRBJ2-1; 12 bases are shared with TRBD2. V was clipped by 6 bases and J by 0 bases; unmatched bases: 6. The CDR3 spans 17 residues. CDR1 MDHEN and CDR2 SYDVKM come from the germline V gene. CDR3 DNA: TGTGCCAGCAGGTGGACGACTAGCGGGAGCTCCTACAATGAGCAGTTCTTC. Residues: CASRWTTSGSSYNEQFF.